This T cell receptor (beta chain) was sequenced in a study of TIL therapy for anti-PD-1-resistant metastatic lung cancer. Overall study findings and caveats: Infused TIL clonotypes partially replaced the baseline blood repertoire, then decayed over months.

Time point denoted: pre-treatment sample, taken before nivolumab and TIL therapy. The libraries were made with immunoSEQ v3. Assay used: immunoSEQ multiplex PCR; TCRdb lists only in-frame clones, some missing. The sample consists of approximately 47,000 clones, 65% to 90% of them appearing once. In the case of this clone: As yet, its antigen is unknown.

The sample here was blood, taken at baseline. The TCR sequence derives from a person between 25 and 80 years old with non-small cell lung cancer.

CDR3 bases: TGTGCCACCAGTGACCCCCGGGGTGAACCAGGGGAGCAGTACTTC. Its protein product is CATSDPRGEPGEQYF. This rearrangement joins TRBV24-1 to TRBJ2-7; either TRBD1 or TRBD2 may fit D (5 bases each). The length of the CDR3 is 15 residues. Germline CDR1 and CDR2: KGHDR and SFDVKD. The V and J ends lost 4 bases and 7 bases respectively, with 19 bases between them.